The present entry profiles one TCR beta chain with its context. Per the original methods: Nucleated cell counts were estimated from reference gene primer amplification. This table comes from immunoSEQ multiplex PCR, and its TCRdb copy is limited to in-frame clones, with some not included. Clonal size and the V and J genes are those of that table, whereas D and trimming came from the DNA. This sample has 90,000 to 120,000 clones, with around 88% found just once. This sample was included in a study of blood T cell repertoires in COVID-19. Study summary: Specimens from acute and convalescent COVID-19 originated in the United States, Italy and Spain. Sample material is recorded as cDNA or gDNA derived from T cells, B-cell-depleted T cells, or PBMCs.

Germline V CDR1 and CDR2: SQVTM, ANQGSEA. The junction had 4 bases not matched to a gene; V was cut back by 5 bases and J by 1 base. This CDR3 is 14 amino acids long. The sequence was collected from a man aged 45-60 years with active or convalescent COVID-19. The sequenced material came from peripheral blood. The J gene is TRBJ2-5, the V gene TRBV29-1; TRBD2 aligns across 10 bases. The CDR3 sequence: CSVPLAGTQETQYF. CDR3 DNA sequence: TGCAGCGTTCCACTAGCGGGGACCCAAGAGACCCAGTACTTC.